This TCR beta chain is drawn from a study of T-cell reconstitution after alpha-beta-depleted transplantation in children. Note on this clonotype: Its cognate antigen is unknown.

A library of TCRbeta sequences, prepared with unique molecular identifiers, was generated. TCRdb analysed the PCR reads with MiXCR anew, one entry per CDR3 protein. The table has 250,000 to 400,000 distinct CDR3 sequences, around 25% seen once. Study conclusions and caveats: At around two months after transplant, the alpha-beta T cells were reportedly derived from several hundred expanded clones that came from non-depleted graft cells.

This CDR3 is built from 16 residues. In germline, CDR1 is SGHVS, CDR2 FNYEAQ. V was clipped by 1 base and J by 2 bases; unmatched bases: 8. The TCR sequence derives from a male patient aged 10 to 17 who had a stem cell transplant for acute lymphoblastic leukemia, so the T cells may come from the graft donor. The starting material was PBMCs, mostly from graft donor cells, obtained 180 days after TCRalphabeta/CD19-depleted stem cell transplant. This chain uses TRBV7-6 with TRBJ2-7; 7 positions match TRBD2. The CDR3 DNA reads as TGTGCCAGCAGCTTAGGGATTAGGGGAGGGACCTACGAGCAGTACTTC. Its translation is CASSLGIRGGTYEQYF.